This TCR beta chain originates from a study of spatial heterogeneity in lung cancer. Study-wide context: Raw-read counts averaged over ten per unique TCR and UMI combination.

This clonotype has a handful of counts. Its antigen is unknown. Unique molecular identifiers tagged every individual TCR cDNA molecule. Via MiXCR, TCRdb re-called the 5' RACE reads, giving one row per CDR3 protein. This table has tens of thousands of distinct CDR3 sequences, approximately 8.2% appearing once. The CDR3 consists of 13 residues. Trimming shortened V by 3 bases and J by 4 bases, and 8 bases separated the two germline ends. Germline CDR1 reads SGHNT; CDR2 reads YYREEE (reference sequence). General observations from the study: The appearance of ubiquitous expanded tumor TCRs in blood was greater at resection than follow-up.

The time point denotes: sample taken at primary tumor resection. Whole RNA from tumor, nontumor lung or frozen PBMC was sequenced unsorted. The chain carries TRBV5-4 and TRBJ1-5; D not certain. The starting material was PBMCs, obtained at surgery. The sequence was collected from a male donor with early-stage non-small cell lung cancer. CDR3 DNA sequence: TGTGCCAGCAGCTCTGGACGGAATCAGCCCCAGCATTTT. This codes for CASSSGRNQPQHF. Full variable domain (rest looked up from reference TRBV5-4 and TRBJ1-5): ETGVTQSPTHLIKTRGQQVTLRCSSQSGHNTVSWYQQALGQGPQFIFQYYREEENGRGNFPPRFSGLQFPNYSSELNVNALELDDSALYLCASSSGRNQPQHFGDGTRLSIL.